Below, 3 T cell receptor beta chains from the same sample are listed, as sequenced in a study of patients and donors after allogeneic stem cell transplantation. One entry per CDR3 protein, called by TCRdb with MiXCR from the RT-PCR reads. The sample shows some 40,000 distinct CDR3 sequences, roughly 29% of them seen only once. Material: blood, either unsorted or a sorted T cell fraction (not recorded which). These receptors all come from a human donor who was either an allogeneic HSCT recipient or a stem cell or donor lymphocyte infusion donor (not recorded which). It is not recorded whose cells these are; they may come from a transplant donor.

The chain uses TRBV29-1 and TRBJ2-7, with TRBD2 matching over 9 bases. This CDR3 has 13 amino acids. V was pared by 6 bases and J by 6 bases, with 9 bases of the junction left unmatched. Germline loops: CDR1 SQVTM, CDR2 ANQGSEA. The CDR3 nucleotides are TGCAGCGTGGAGGGACTAGCCATTGGCGAGCAGTACTTC. Translating gives CSVEGLAIGEQYF.

The J gene is TRBJ1-6, the V gene TRBV11-3; TRBD1 might be the D (5 bases). With 5 bases removed from V and 7 bases from J, the gap between germline ends came to 12 bases. The germline V gene encodes CDR1 SGHNT and CDR2 YENEEA. This CDR3 is 14 amino acids long. CDR3 sequence: CASSEDPGNSPLHF. CDR3 in DNA: TGTGCCAGCAGCGAAGACCCAGGGAATTCACCCCTCCACTTT.

The chain joins TRBV5-6 to TRBJ2-3, with 7 nucleotides matching TRBD2. Germline V gene lookup returns CDR1 SGHDT and CDR2 YYEEEE. V was pared by 2 bases and J by 6 bases, with 9 bases of the junction left unmatched. This CDR3 comprises 15 residues. The chain's CDR3 is CASSFGGRAGDTQYF. CDR3 nucleotide sequence: TGTGCCAGCAGCTTCGGAGGGAGGGCCGGGGATACGCAGTATTTT.